Below, 6 T cell receptor beta chains from the same sample are listed, as sequenced in a study of vaccination and CD4 T cells after COVID-19. These TCRs' antigens remain unknown. Sequencing of cultured CD4+ T cell DNA used the Oncomine TCR Beta short-read assay. TCRdb re-called the PCR reads through MiXCR, storing one row per CDR3 protein. The sample has some 20,000 distinct CDR3 sequences; less than 60% are singletons. Stated treatment: roughly 11-day PBMC culture with coronavirus spike peptide pools or control peptides (ViraFEST assay). The sample here was CD4+ T cells from blood, cultured in vitro, taken after SARS-CoV-2 vaccination. These receptors all come from a human donor who had recovered from COVID-19.

The chain uses TRBV7-3 and TRBJ2-2, with 11 bases that match TRBD2. Germline V lookup: CDR1 SGHTA, CDR2 FQGTGA. The trim removed 5 bases at V and 8 bases at J, leaving 13 bases unmatched. The CDR3 length is 17 residues. The CDR3 sequence: CASSRIKLAGEVGELFF. The DNA for the CDR3 is TGTGCCAGCAGCCGTATTAAACTAGCGGGGGAAGTAGGGGAGCTGTTTTTT.

V usage is TRBV15 and J usage is TRBJ1-2, with unresolved D. CDR3 length: 12 amino acids. Germline V gene lookup returns CDR1 LNHNV and CDR2 YYDKDF (reference sequence). V was trimmed by 0 bases and J by 7 bases, leaving 6 bases between them. CDR3 sequence reads: CATSRDAGGYTF. For the CDR3, the DNA is TGTGCCACCAGCAGAGATGCTGGTGGCTACACCTTC.

This clonotype was seen only once. V is TRBV7-2 and J is TRBJ1-5; D possibly corresponds to TRBD1 (6 bases). Trimming shortened V by 4 bases and J by 3 bases, and 10 bases separated the two germline ends. Looked up from germline, CDR1 is SGHTA and CDR2 is FQGNSA. There are 14 residues in the CDR3. CDR3 sequence reads: CASSSTGSNQPQHF. DNA of the CDR3: TGTGCCAGCAGCTCAACAGGGTCCAATCAGCCCCAGCATTTT.

V is TRBV7-9 and J is TRBJ2-2; TRBD2 matches at 10 bases. Germline V gene data show CDR1 as SEHNR and CDR2 as FQNEAQ (reference sequence). The CDR3 runs to 18 residues. With 5 bases clipped from V and 1 base from J, the junction kept 10 bases outside the gene matches. The CDR3 loop reads CASSPSPLAGGNTGELFF. Written as DNA, the CDR3 is TGTGCCAGCAGCCCATCCCCTTTAGCGGGAGGGAACACCGGGGAGCTGTTTTTT.

This clonotype appeared a few times. This chain links TRBV5-4 with TRBJ1-2; no firm D call. CDR1 is SGHNT and CDR2 is YYREEE in the germline V gene (reference sequence). CDR3 size: 16 residues. Trimming took 1 base from V and 3 from J, leaving 16 bases between them. The CDR3 loop is CASSLPPGRSHYGYTF. The DNA for the CDR3 is TGTGCCAGCAGCTTGCCCCCCGGCAGGAGTCACTATGGCTACACCTTC.

The chain recombines TRBV6-2 or TRBV6-3 with TRBJ1-5; weak D call: TRBD1 (5 bases). Germline V lookup: CDR1 MNHEY, CDR2 SVGEGT. V was trimmed by 6 bases and J by 6 bases, leaving 12 bases between them. This CDR3 comprises 13 residues. In DNA, the CDR3 is TGTGCCAGCAGGACGGGGGTGGGTCAGCCCCAGCATTTT. Amino acids: CASRTGVGQPQHF.